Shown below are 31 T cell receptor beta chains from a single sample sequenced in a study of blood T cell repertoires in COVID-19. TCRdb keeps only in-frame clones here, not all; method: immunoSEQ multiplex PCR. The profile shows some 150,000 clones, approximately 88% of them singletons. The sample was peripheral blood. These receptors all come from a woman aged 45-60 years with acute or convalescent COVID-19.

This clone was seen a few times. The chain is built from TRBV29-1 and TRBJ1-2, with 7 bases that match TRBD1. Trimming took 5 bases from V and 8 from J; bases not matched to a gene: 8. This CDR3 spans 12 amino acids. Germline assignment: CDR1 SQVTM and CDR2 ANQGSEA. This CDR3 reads CSVTRGRYGYTF. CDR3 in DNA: TGCAGCGTTACCAGGGGGAGATACGGCTACACCTTC.

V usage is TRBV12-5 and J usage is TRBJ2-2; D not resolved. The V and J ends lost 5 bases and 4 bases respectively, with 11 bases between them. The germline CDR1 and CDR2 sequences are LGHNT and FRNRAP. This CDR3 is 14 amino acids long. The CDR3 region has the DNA TGTGCTAGTGGTGGCCACCGCAGCACCGGGGAGCTGTTTTTT. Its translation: CASGGHRSTGELFF.

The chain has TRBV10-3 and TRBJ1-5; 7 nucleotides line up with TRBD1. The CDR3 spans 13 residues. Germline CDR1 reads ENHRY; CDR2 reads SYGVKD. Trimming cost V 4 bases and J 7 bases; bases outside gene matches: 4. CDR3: CAISGQGEQPQHF. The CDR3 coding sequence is TGTGCCATCAGTGGACAGGGTGAGCAGCCCCAGCATTTT.

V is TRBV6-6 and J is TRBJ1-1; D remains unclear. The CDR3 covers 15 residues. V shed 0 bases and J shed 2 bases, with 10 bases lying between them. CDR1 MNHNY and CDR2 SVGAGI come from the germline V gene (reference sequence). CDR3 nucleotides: TGTGCCAGCAGTTACTCGGATAGGAGAAACACTGAAGCTTTCTTT. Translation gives CASSYSDRRNTEAFF.

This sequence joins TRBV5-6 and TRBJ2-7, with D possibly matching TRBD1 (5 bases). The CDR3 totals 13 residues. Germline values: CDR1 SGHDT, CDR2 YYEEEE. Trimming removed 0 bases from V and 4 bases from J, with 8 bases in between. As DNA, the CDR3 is TGTGCCAGCAGCTTGGGACCAGGGTACGAGCAGTACTTC. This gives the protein CASSLGPGYEQYF. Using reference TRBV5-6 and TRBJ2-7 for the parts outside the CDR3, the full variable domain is DAGVTQSPTHLIKTRGQQVTLRCSPKSGHDTVSWYQQALGQGPQFIFQYYEEEERQRGNFPDRFSGHQFPNYSSELNVNALLLGDSALYLCASSLGPGYEQYFGPGTRLTVT.

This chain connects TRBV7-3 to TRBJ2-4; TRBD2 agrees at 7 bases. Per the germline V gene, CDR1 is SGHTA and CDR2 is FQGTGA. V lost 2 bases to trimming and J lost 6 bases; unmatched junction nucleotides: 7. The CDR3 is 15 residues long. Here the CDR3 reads CASSLVGGSGNIQYF. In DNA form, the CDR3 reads TGTGCCAGCAGCTTAGTGGGCGGGAGCGGAAACATTCAGTACTTC. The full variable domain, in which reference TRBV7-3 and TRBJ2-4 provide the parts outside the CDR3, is GAGVSQTPSNKVTEKGKYVELRCDPISGHTALYWYRQSLGQGPEFLIYFQGTGAADDSGLPNDRFFAVRPEGSVSTLKIQRTERGDSAVYLCASSLVGGSGNIQYFGAGTRLSVL.

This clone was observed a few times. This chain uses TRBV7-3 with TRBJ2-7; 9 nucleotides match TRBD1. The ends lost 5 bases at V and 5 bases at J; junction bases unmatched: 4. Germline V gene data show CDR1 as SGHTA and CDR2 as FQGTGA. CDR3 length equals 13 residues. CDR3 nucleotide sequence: TGTGCCAGCAGCCCCGGGACAGGGCACGAGCAGTACTTC. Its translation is CASSPGTGHEQYF.

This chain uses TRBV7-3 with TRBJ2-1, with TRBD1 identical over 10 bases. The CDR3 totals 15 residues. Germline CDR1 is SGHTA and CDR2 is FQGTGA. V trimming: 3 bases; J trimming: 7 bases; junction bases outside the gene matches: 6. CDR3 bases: TGTGCCAGCAGCTTGTGGGACAGGGGCCCTAATGAGCAGTTCTTC. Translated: CASSLWDRGPNEQFF. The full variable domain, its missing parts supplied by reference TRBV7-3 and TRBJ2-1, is GAGVSQTPSNKVTEKGKYVELRCDPISGHTALYWYRQSLGQGPEFLIYFQGTGAADDSGLPNDRFFAVRPEGSVSTLKIQRTERGDSAVYLCASSLWDRGPNEQFFGPGTRLTVL.

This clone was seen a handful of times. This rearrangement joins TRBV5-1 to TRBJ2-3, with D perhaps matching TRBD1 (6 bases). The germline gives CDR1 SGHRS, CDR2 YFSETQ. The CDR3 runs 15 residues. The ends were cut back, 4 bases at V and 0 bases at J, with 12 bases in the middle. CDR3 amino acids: CASSRGSDSTDTQYF. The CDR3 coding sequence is TGCGCCAGCAGCAGGGGGAGCGACAGCACAGATACGCAGTATTTT.

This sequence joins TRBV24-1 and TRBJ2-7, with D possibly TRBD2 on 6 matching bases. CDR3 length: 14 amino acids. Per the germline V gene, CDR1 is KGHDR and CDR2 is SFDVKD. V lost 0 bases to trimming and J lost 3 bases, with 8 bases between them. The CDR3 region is CATSDLWRDYEQYF. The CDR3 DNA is TGTGCCACCAGTGATTTGTGGCGGGACTACGAGCAGTACTTC.

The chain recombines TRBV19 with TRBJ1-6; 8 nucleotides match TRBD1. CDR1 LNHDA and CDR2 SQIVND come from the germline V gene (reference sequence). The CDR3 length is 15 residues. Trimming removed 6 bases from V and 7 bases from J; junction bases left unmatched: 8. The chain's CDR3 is CASRPGQGGNSPLHF. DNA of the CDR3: TGTGCCAGTAGGCCCGGACAGGGAGGGAATTCACCCCTCCACTTT.

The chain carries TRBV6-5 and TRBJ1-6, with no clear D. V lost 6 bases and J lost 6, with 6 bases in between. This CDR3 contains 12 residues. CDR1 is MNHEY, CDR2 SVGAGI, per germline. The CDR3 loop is CASRQLNSPLHF. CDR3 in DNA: TGTGCCAGCAGACAGCTTAATTCACCCCTCCACTTT.

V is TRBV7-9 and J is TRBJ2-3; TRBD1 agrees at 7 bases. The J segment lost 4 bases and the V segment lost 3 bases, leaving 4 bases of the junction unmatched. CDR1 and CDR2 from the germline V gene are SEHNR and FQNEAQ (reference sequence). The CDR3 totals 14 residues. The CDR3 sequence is CASSFLDRADTQYF. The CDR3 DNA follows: TGTGCCAGCAGCTTTCTCGACAGGGCAGATACGCAGTATTTT.

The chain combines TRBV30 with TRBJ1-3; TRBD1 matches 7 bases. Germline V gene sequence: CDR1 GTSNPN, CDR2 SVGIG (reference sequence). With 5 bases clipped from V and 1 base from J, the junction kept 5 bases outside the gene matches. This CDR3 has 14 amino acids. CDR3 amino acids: CAWGQEYSGNTIYF. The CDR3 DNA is TGTGCCTGGGGACAGGAGTATTCTGGAAACACCATATATTTT. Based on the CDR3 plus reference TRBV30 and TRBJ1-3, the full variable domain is SQTIHQWPATLVQPVGSPLSLECTVEGTSNPNLYWYRQAAGRGLQLLFYSVGIGQISSEVPQNLSASRPQDRQFILSSKKLLLSDSGFYLCAWGQEYSGNTIYFGEGSWLTVV.

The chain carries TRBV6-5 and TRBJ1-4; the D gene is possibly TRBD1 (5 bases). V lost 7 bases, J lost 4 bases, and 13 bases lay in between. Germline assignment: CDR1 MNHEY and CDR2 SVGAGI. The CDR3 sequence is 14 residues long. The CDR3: CASTPGLNNEKLFF. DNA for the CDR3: TGTGCCAGCACGCCGGGACTCAATAATGAAAAACTGTTTTTT.

The DNA for the CDR3 is TGTGCCAGTAGTGTCCTCCACAGGGGGCAGGGACCCTCCGTGAAGCAGTACTTC. Translation gives CASSVLHRGQGPSVKQYF. This chain links TRBV19 with TRBJ2-7, with TRBD1 matching 9 bases. The V and J ends lost 5 bases and 8 bases, in that order; junction bases with no gene match: 22. This CDR3 has 18 amino acids. CDR1 LNHDA and CDR2 SQIVND come from the germline V gene (reference sequence). The full variable domain, in which reference TRBV19 and TRBJ2-7 provide the parts outside the CDR3, is DGGITQSPKYLFRKEGQNVTLSCEQNLNHDAMYWYRQDPGQGLRLIYYSQIVNDFQKGDIAEGYSVSREKKESFPLTVTSAQKNPTAFYLCASSVLHRGQGPSVKQYFGPGTRLTVT.

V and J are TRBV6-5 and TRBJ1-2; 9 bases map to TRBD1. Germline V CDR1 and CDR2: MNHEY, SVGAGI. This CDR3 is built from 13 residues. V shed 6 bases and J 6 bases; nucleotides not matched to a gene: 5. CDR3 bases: TGTGCCAGCAGCCCCGGGACAGGGAATGGCTACACCTTC. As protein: CASSPGTGNGYTF.

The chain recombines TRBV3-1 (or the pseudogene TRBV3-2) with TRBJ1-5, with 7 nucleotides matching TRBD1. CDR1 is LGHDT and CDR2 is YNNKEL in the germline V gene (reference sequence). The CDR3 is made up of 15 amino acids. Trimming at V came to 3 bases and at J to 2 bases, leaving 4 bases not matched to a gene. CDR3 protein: CASSQHTGGNQPQHF. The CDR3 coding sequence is TGTGCCAGCAGCCAGCATACAGGGGGCAATCAGCCCCAGCATTTT.

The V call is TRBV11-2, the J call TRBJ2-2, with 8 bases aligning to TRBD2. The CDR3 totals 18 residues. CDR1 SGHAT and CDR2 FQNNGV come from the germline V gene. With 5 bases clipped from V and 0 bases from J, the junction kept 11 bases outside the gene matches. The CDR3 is CASSTGTRWNANTGELFF. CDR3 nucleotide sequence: TGTGCCAGCAGCACCGGGACTAGGTGGAATGCGAACACCGGGGAGCTGTTTTTT.

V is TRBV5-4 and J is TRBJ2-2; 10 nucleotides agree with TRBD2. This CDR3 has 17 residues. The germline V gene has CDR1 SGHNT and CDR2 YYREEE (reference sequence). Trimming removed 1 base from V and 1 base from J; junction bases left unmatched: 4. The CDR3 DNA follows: TGTGCCAGCAGCTTGTGGTCTAGCGGGAGGAACACCGGGGAGCTGTTTTTT. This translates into CASSLWSSGRNTGELFF.

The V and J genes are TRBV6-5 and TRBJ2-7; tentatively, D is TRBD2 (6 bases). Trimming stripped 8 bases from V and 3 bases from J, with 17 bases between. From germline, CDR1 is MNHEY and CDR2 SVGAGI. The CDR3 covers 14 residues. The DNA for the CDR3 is TGTGCCAGCGCTTCTAGCGAGAGGGGCTACGAGCAGTACTTC. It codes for CASASSERGYEQYF.

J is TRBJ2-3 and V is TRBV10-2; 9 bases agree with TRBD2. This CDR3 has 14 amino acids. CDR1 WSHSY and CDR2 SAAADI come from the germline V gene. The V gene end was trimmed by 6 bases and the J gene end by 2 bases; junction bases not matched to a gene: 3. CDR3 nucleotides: TGCGCCAGCAGCCTAGCGGGACCCACAGATACGCAGTATTTT. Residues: CASSLAGPTDTQYF.

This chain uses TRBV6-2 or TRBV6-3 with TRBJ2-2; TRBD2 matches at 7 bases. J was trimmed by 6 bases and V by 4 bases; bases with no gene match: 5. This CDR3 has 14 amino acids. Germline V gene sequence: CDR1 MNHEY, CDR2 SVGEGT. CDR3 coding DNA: TGTGCCAGCAGTTCCGCAAGCGGGGCCGGGGAGCTGTTTTTT. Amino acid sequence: CASSSASGAGELFF.

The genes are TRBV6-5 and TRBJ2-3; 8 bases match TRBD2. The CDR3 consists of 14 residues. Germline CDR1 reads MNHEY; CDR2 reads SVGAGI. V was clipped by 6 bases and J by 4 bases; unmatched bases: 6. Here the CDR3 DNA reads TGTGCCAGCAGGGATAGCGGGAACTCAGATACGCAGTATTTT. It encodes CASRDSGNSDTQYF.

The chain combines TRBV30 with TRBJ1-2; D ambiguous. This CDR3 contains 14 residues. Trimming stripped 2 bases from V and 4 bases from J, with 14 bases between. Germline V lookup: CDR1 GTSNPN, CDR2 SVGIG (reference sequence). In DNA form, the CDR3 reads TGTGCCTGGAGTTGGTCGCCGAACTCCTATGGCTACACCTTC. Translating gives CAWSWSPNSYGYTF.

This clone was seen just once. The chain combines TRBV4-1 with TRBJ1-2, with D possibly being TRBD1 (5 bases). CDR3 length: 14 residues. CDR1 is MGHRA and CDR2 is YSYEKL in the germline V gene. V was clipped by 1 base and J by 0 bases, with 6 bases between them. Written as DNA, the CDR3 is TGCGCCAGCAGCCAAGCCAGGGCTAACTATGGCTACACCTTC. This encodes CASSQARANYGYTF.

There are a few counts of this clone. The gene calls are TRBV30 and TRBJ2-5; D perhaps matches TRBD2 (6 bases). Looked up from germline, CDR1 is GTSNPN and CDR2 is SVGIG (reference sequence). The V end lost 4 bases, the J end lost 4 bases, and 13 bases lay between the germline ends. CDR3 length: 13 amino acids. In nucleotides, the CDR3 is TGTGCCTGGAACGGAGGAGGGTTAGAGACCCAGTACTTC. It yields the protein CAWNGGGLETQYF.

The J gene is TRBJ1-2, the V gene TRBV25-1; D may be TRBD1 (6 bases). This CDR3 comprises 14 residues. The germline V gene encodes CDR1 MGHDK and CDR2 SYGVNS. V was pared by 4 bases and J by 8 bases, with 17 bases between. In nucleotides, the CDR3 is TGTGCCAGCAGTGCCTGGACAGATCTAGGGGGCTACACCTTC. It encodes CASSAWTDLGGYTF.

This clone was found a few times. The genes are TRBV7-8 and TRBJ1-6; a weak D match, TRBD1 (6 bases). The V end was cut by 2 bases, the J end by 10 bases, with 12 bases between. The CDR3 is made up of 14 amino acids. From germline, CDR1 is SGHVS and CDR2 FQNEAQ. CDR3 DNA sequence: TGTGCCAGCAGCTTAACAGGGTCGGAGTCACCCCTCCACTTT. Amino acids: CASSLTGSESPLHF. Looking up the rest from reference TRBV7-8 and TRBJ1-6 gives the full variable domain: GAGVSQSPRYKVAKRGQDVALRCDPISGHVSLFWYQQALGQGPEFLTYFQNEAQLDKSGLPSDRFFAERPEGSVSTLKIQRTQQEDSAVYLCASSLTGSESPLHFGNGTRLTVT.

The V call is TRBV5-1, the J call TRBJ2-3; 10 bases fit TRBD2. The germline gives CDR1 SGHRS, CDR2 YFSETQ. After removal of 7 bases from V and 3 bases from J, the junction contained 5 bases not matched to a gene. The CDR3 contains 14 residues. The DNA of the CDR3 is TGCGCCAGCGAGCGGGGGGGCCTAACAGATACGCAGTATTTT. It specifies CASERGGLTDTQYF.

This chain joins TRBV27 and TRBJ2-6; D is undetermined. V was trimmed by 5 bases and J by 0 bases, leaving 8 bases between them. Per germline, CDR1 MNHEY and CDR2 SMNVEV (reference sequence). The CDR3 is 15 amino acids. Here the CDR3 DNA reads TGTGCCAGCAGTCAATGGAGCTCTGGGGCCAACGTCCTGACTTTC. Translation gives CASSQWSSGANVLTF.